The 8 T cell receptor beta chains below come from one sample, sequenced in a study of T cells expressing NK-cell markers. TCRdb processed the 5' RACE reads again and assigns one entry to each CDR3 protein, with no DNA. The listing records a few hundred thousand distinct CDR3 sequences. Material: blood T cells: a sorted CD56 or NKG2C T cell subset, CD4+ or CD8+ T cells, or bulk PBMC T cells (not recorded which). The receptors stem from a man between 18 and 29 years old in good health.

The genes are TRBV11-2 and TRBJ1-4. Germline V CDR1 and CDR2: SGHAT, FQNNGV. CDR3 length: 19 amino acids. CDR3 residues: CASSLELWHEGGRDEKLFF. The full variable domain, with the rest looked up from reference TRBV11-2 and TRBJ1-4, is EAGVAQSPRYKIIEKRQSVAFWCNPISGHATLYWYQQILGQGPKLLIQFQNNGVVDDSQLPKDRFSAERLKGVDSTLKIQPAKLEDSAVYLCASSLELWHEGGRDEKLFFGSGTQLSVL.

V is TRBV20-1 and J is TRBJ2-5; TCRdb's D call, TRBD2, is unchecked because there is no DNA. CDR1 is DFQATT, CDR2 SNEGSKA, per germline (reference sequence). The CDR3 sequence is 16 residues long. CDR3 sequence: CSAKRLAGGPWETQYF.

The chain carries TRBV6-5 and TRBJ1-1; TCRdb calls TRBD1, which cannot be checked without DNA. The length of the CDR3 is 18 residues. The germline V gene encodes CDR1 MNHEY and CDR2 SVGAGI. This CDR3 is CASSPTPGQGAGNTEAFF.

CDR3 residues: CASSKGTFMNTEAFF. This chain joins TRBV12-3 or TRBV12-4 and TRBJ1-1. The CDR3 is 15 residues long.

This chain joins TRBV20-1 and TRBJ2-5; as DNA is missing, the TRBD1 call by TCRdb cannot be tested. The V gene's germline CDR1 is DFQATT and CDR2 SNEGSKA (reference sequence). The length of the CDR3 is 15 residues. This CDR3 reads CSATIERGRGKTQYF.

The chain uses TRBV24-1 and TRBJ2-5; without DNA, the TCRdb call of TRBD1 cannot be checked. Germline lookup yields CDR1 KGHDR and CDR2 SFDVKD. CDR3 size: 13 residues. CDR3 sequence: CATSLDRGETQYF.

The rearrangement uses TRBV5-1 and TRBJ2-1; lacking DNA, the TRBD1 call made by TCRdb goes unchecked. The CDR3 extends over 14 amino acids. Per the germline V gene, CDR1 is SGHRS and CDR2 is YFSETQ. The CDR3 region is CASSATGSSDEQFF. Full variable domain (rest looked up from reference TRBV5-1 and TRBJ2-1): KAGVTQTPRYLIKTRGQQVTLSCSPISGHRSVSWYQQTPGQGLQFLFEYFSETQRNKGNFPGRFSGRQFSNSRSEMNVSTLELGDSALYLCASSATGSSDEQFFGPGTRLTVL.

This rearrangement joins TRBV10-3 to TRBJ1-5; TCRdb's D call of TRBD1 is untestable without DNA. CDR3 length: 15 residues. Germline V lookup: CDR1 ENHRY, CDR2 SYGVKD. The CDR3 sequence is CAISPWTGRDQPQHF.